Presented here are 12 T cell receptor beta chains from one specimen sequenced in a study of T cell responses to AZD1222 COVID-19 vaccine. The method was immunoSEQ multiplex PCR; TCRdb's version includes in-frame clones alone and lacks a portion of them. The sample has around 47,000 clones; roughly 77% are singletons. Specimen: peripheral blood, collected 28 days after the second dose of the MenACWY control vaccine. These receptors were obtained from an adult who received the MenACWY meningococcal vaccine as a control.

This chain joins TRBV19 and TRBJ1-5, with no clear D. This CDR3 contains 14 residues. With 3 bases removed from V and 6 bases from J, the gap between germline ends came to 12 bases. Germline V gene lookup returns CDR1 LNHDA and CDR2 SQIVND (reference sequence). The CDR3 region is CASSIGWESQPQHF. The CDR3 DNA is TGTGCCAGTAGTATCGGATGGGAAAGTCAGCCCCAGCATTTT.

The rearrangement joins TRBV5-6 to TRBJ2-7, with 16 positions matching TRBD2. Per the germline V gene, CDR1 is SGHDT and CDR2 is YYEEEE. Trimming took 3 bases from V and 5 from J; bases not matched to a gene: 11. The CDR3 has 18 amino acids. As DNA, the CDR3 is TGTGCCAGCAGCTCCAACTCTAGGGGACTAGCGGGAGGGAACGAGCAGTACTTC. Residues: CASSSNSRGLAGGNEQYF.

This clone showed up just a few times. This sequence joins TRBV5-1 and TRBJ2-6; D call uncertain. Germline values: CDR1 SGHRS, CDR2 YFSETQ. The CDR3 covers 12 residues. The V end lost 5 bases, the J end lost 1 base, and 1 base lay between the germline ends. This CDR3 reads CASSSGANVLTF. CDR3 coding DNA: TGCGCCAGCAGTTCTGGGGCCAACGTCCTGACTTTC.

V is TRBV10-3 and J is TRBJ2-1; TRBD2 matches at 7 bases. Trimming at V came to 7 bases and at J to 2 bases, leaving 5 bases not matched to a gene. Looked up from germline, CDR1 is ENHRY and CDR2 is SYGVKD. CDR3 length equals 14 residues. The CDR3 nucleotides read TGTGCCATCACCCGGGGACTACCCTACAATGAGCAGTTCTTC. Amino acids: CAITRGLPYNEQFF.

This chain uses TRBV5-8 with TRBJ1-1; D remains ambiguous. In germline, CDR1 is SGHTS, CDR2 YDEGEE. The CDR3 length is 11 residues. V lost 7 bases and J lost 7, with 11 bases in between. CDR3 sequence: CASRREGEAFF. The CDR3 coding sequence is TGTGCCAGCCGGAGGGAGGGTGAAGCTTTCTTT.

This clone occurred once. The DNA for the CDR3 is TGTGCCAGCAGTGCGACAGGGGGTCGTTATGGCTACACCTTC. It encodes CASSATGGRYGYTF. V usage is TRBV27 and J usage is TRBJ1-2, with 9 nucleotides matching TRBD1. Germline lookup yields CDR1 MNHEY and CDR2 SMNVEV (reference sequence). The CDR3 consists of 14 residues. V was clipped by 5 bases and J by 5 bases; unmatched bases: 6.

This clone has a single count. This sequence joins TRBV10-3 and TRBJ2-3; TRBD1 matches at 11 bases. V lost 7 bases, J lost 5 bases, and 8 bases stayed unmatched. CDR3 length equals 15 residues. Germline V lookup: CDR1 ENHRY, CDR2 SYGVKD. CDR3 nucleotides: TGTGCCATCAATACCGGGACAGGGGGAGGAGATACGCAGTATTTT. Translation: CAINTGTGGGDTQYF.

The chain combines TRBV11-3 with TRBJ2-3; 8 bases are shared with TRBD1. CDR3 size: 15 residues. Per the germline V gene, CDR1 is SGHNT and CDR2 is YENEEA. Trimming at V came to 5 bases and at J to 0 bases, leaving 4 bases not matched to a gene. CDR3 in amino acids: CASSPGTGSTDTQYF. CDR3 in DNA: TGTGCCAGCAGCCCCGGGACAGGTAGCACAGATACGCAGTATTTT.

Written as DNA, the CDR3 is TGTGCCTGGGGGGCAGGGGGGAACACTGAAGCTTTCTTT. Its protein product is CAWGAGGNTEAFF. V gene TRBV30 combines with J gene TRBJ1-1, with TRBD1 matching 7 bases. Germline CDR1 GTSNPN, CDR2 SVGIG (reference sequence). J was trimmed by 1 base and V by 5 bases; bases with no gene match: 4. The CDR3 sequence is 13 residues long. Together with reference TRBV30 and TRBJ1-1, the CDR3 gives the full variable domain: SQTIHQWPATLVQPVGSPLSLECTVEGTSNPNLYWYRQAAGRGLQLLFYSVGIGQISSEVPQNLSASRPQDRQFILSSKKLLLSDSGFYLCAWGAGGNTEAFFGQGTRLTVV.

The chain is built from TRBV7-2 and TRBJ1-1; tentative D call: TRBD1 (5 bases). This CDR3 has 14 amino acids. Per the germline V gene, CDR1 is SGHTA and CDR2 is FQGNSA. Trimming stripped 5 bases from V and 11 bases from J, with 21 bases between. This chain's CDR3 is CASSRGGSAHRAFF. In DNA form, the CDR3 reads TGTGCCAGCAGCCGGGGGGGGAGCGCCCATAGGGCTTTCTTT.

This chain uses TRBV30 with TRBJ1-4; D gene uncertain. CDR1 GTSNPN and CDR2 SVGIG come from the germline V gene (reference sequence). V was clipped by 0 bases and J by 7 bases, with 9 bases between them. There are 13 residues in the CDR3. CDR3 sequence (DNA): TGTGCCTGGAGTGTAGGTGGGGTTGAAAAACTGTTTTTT. Translating gives CAWSVGGVEKLFF.

This chain connects TRBV19 to TRBJ1-2; possible D gene TRBD1, 5 bases. The CDR3 runs to 12 residues. The germline gives CDR1 LNHDA, CDR2 SQIVND (reference sequence). Trimming took off 6 bases at V and 4 bases at J, with 9 bases between the two ends. CDR3 DNA sequence: TGTGCCAGTAGGGCGGGGCTCTATGGCTACACCTTC. This sequence encodes CASRAGLYGYTF.